These 18 T cell receptor beta chains share one sample of origin, sequenced in a study of cytomegalovirus exposure and HLA in healthy donors. Primers included in the PCR were 60 Vbeta and 13 Jbeta primers. The protocol was immunoSEQ multiplex PCR, while the TCRdb copy is restricted to in-frame clones and leaves out a portion. The sample includes under 80,000 clones, over 70% of them seen just once. The sample consisted of PBMCs. These receptors came from a middle-aged woman in good health and CMV-seronegative.

This chain uses TRBV27 with TRBJ2-7; 7 bases line up with TRBD1. The V gene end was trimmed by 6 bases and the J gene end by 0 bases; junction bases not matched to a gene: 8. The CDR3 runs to 15 residues. Germline V gene lookup returns CDR1 MNHEY and CDR2 SMNVEV (reference sequence). The CDR3 DNA reads TGTGCCAGCAGCCCGGACAGGTGGAGCTCCTACGAGCAGTACTTC. Translated: CASSPDRWSSYEQYF.

V usage is TRBV5-1 and J usage is TRBJ2-7; 8 nucleotides align to TRBD2. CDR1 is SGHRS, CDR2 YFSETQ, per germline. J lost 0 bases, V lost 3 bases, and 5 bases had no gene match. CDR3 size: 15 residues. CDR3 region: CASSSLSGGSYEQYF. The CDR3 DNA is TGCGCCAGCAGCTCCTTAAGCGGGGGCTCCTACGAGCAGTACTTC.

The chain recombines TRBV19 with TRBJ1-2; possibly TRBD1 for D (5 bases). V lost 1 base, J lost 2 bases, and 8 bases lay in between. Germline V gene lookup returns CDR1 LNHDA and CDR2 SQIVND (reference sequence). The CDR3 runs to 14 residues. DNA of the CDR3: TGTGCCAGTAGTATAGGGGGCCTGAACTATGGCTACACCTTC. Translation gives CASSIGGLNYGYTF.

The CDR3 DNA reads as TGTGCCAGCAGTGGTCAGTACTATGGAGTGAACACCGGGGAGCTGTTTTTT. As protein: CASSGQYYGVNTGELFF. The rearrangement links TRBV7-8 to TRBJ2-2; no reliable D call. The CDR3 totals 17 residues. Germline V gives CDR1 SGHVS, CDR2 FQNEAQ. V shed 6 bases and J shed 1 base, with 18 bases lying between them.

This chain connects TRBV9 to TRBJ1-5, with 9 nucleotides matching TRBD1. CDR3 size: 16 residues. The germline CDR1 and CDR2 sequences are SGDLS and YYNGEE. V was pared by 0 bases and J by 7 bases, with 8 bases of the junction left unmatched. This CDR3 reads CASSVGTGGFSQPQHF. The DNA of the CDR3 is TGTGCCAGCAGCGTAGGAACAGGGGGCTTTTCGCAGCCCCAGCATTTT.

The chain recombines TRBV5-4 with TRBJ2-5, with TRBD2 matching over 9 bases. The CDR3 sequence is 13 residues long. Trimming cost V 4 bases and J 4 bases; bases outside gene matches: 2. Germline V lookup: CDR1 SGHNT, CDR2 YYREEE (reference sequence). CDR3 nucleotides: TGTGCCAGCAGCCAAGCGGGGGGAGAGACCCAGTACTTC. The encoded protein is CASSQAGGETQYF.

The rearrangement joins TRBV9 to TRBJ2-7; the D gene is possibly TRBD1 (6 bases). Trimming shortened V by 0 bases and J by 1 base, and 11 bases separated the two germline ends. This CDR3 region has 15 residues. The germline V gene encodes CDR1 SGDLS and CDR2 YYNGEE. The CDR3 DNA is TGTGCCAGCAGCGTAGCGACAGGATTTTCCTACGAGCAGTACTTC. Amino acid sequence: CASSVATGFSYEQYF. The full variable domain, rest sourced from reference TRBV9 and TRBJ2-7, is DSGVTQTPKHLITATGQRVTLRCSPRSGDLSVYWYQQSLDQGLQFLIQYYNGEERAKGNILERFSAQQFPDLHSELNLSSLELGDSALYFCASSVATGFSYEQYFGPGTRLTVT.

This clone was picked up a small number of times. The chain uses TRBV7-3 and TRBJ2-1; D perhaps matches TRBD1 (5 bases). Germline assignment: CDR1 SGHTA and CDR2 FQGTGA. V lost 5 bases and J 7 bases, leaving 12 bases between the germline ends. The length of the CDR3 is 13 residues. In DNA, the CDR3 is TGTGCCAGCAGCCCCCCCGACAGAAATGAGCAGTTCTTC. This translates into CASSPPDRNEQFF.

This clone was detected a few times. The V gene is TRBV7-9, the J gene TRBJ2-5; perhaps TRBD1 as D (6 bases). CDR3 length: 14 residues. CDR1 and CDR2 from the germline V gene are SEHNR and FQNEAQ (reference sequence). Between the trimmed V and J ends, which lost 6 bases and 0 bases, there was a span of 11 bases. The CDR3 loop is CASRQGEYQETQYF. DNA of the CDR3: TGTGCCAGCAGACAGGGCGAGTACCAAGAGACCCAGTACTTC.

In its sample, this clone was seen once. The V gene is TRBV4-1, the J gene TRBJ2-7, with 10 bases lining up with TRBD2. The germline V gene has CDR1 MGHRA and CDR2 YSYEKL. The CDR3 runs 15 residues. Losses at the gene ends were 1 base for V and 2 bases for J; bases not matched to a gene: 2. The CDR3 coding sequence is TGCGCCAGCAGCCAAGGACTAGCGGGCACCTACGAGCAGTACTTC. This codes for CASSQGLAGTYEQYF.

The rearrangement uses TRBV2 and TRBJ1-5; maybe TRBD1 (6 bases). V lost 5 bases, J lost 4 bases, and 12 bases lay in between. Germline V lookup: CDR1 SNHLY, CDR2 FYNNEI. The CDR3 totals 14 residues. For the CDR3, the DNA is TGTGCCAGCAGTCCGGACAGATTAAATCAGCCCCAGCATTTT. Translating it yields CASSPDRLNQPQHF.

This clone was detected only a few times. The chain employs TRBV5-5 and TRBJ2-1; D is undetermined. Trimming stripped 4 bases from V and 4 bases from J, with 15 bases between. From germline, CDR1 is SGHKS and CDR2 YYEKEE (reference sequence). The CDR3 totals 15 residues. This chain's CDR3 is CASSPGWRPYNEQFF. CDR3 coding DNA: TGTGCCAGCAGCCCTGGATGGCGGCCGTACAATGAGCAGTTCTTC.

This chain joins TRBV4-3 and TRBJ2-2, with TRBD1 matching over 10 bases. This CDR3 is 16 amino acids long. J gave up 2 bases and V 0 bases, and 0 bases lay outside the gene matches. CDR1 is LGHNA and CDR2 is YSLEER in the germline V gene. The CDR3 sequence: CASSQETGGNTGELFF. The CDR3, as DNA: TGCGCCAGCAGCCAAGAGACAGGGGGCAACACCGGGGAGCTGTTTTTT.

This chain links TRBV4-1 with TRBJ2-5, with 8 bases matching TRBD1. Trimming at V came to 4 bases and at J to 1 base, leaving 5 bases not matched to a gene. The germline gives CDR1 MGHRA, CDR2 YSYEKL. CDR3 length equals 15 residues. CDR3 region: CASSPTDRAQETQYF. The CDR3 nucleotides read TGCGCCAGCAGCCCAACGGACAGGGCCCAAGAGACCCAGTACTTC.

The CDR3 spells CASSRNLAQSRDEQYF. The CDR3 nucleotides read TGCGCCAGCAGCCGGAACCTAGCGCAGTCTCGGGACGAGCAGTACTTC. The chain is built from TRBV4-1 and TRBJ2-7, with a possible D match to TRBD2 (6 bases). Trimming shortened V by 4 bases and J by 5 bases, and 21 bases separated the two germline ends. This CDR3 has 16 amino acids. CDR1 is MGHRA and CDR2 is YSYEKL in the germline V gene.

The chain carries TRBV9 and TRBJ2-3; maybe TRBD1 (5 bases). V lost 4 bases to trimming and J lost 2 bases, with 14 bases between them. Germline lookup yields CDR1 SGDLS and CDR2 YYNGEE. This CDR3 is built from 15 residues. The CDR3 DNA reads TGTGCCAGCAGCCCACGTGGACATTCCACAGATACGCAGTATTTT. This gives the protein CASSPRGHSTDTQYF.

This clone came up once. V usage is TRBV5-1 and J usage is TRBJ2-7, with D possibly TRBD2 on 6 matching bases. The CDR3 spans 15 residues. Germline V lookup: CDR1 SGHRS, CDR2 YFSETQ. V was shortened by 0 bases and J by 3 bases, with 13 bases between the two germline ends. CDR3: CASSLAGGVGYEQYF. The CDR3 coding sequence is TGCGCCAGCAGCTTGGCCGGGGGAGTCGGCTACGAGCAGTACTTC.

The V and J genes are TRBV7-8 and TRBJ2-7; D might be TRBD2 (5 bases). Trimming stripped 5 bases from V and 3 bases from J, with 32 bases between. The CDR3 contains 20 residues. Germline lookup yields CDR1 SGHVS and CDR2 FQNEAQ. This CDR3 is CASSLLHTRFVRGLYYEQYF. CDR3 bases: TGTGCCAGCAGCCTTCTTCATACCAGGTTTGTTCGCGGGCTTTACTACGAGCAGTACTTC.